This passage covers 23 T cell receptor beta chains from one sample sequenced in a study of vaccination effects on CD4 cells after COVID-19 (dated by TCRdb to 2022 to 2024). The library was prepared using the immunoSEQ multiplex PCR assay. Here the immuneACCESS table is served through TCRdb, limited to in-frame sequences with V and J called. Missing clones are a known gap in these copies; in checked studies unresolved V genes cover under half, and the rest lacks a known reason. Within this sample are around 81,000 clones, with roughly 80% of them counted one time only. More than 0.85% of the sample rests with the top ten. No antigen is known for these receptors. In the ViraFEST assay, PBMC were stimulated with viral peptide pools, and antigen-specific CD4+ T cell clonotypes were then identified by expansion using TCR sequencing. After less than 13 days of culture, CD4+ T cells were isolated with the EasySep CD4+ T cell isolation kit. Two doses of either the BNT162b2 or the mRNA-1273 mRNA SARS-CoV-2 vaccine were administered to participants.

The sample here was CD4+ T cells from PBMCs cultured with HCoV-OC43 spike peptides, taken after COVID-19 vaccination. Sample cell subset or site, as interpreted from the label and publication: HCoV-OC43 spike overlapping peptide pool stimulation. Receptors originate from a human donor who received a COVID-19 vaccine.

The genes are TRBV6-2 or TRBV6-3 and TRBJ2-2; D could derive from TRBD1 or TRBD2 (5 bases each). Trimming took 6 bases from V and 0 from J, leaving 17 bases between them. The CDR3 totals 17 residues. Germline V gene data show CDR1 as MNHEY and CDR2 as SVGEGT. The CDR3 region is CASSPSGARANTGELFF. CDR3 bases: TGTGCCAGCAGCCCTTCCGGGGCCAGGGCGAACACCGGGGAGCTGTTTTTT.

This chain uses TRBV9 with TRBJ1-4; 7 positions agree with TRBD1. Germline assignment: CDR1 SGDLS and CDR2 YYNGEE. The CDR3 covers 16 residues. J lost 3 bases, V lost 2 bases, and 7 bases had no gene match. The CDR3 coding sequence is TGTGCCAGCAGCGTTGGGTCCGGGACAGCTAATGAAAAACTGTTTTTT. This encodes CASSVGSGTANEKLFF.

CDR3: CASSLGDAGKETQYF. In DNA form, the CDR3 reads TGTGCCAGCAGCTTAGGCGATGCGGGGAAAGAGACCCAGTACTTC. The V and J genes are TRBV13 and TRBJ2-5; D is perhaps TRBD2 (6 bases). Per germline, CDR1 PRHDT and CDR2 FYEKMQ (reference sequence). The CDR3 is made up of 15 amino acids. The V and J ends lost 0 bases and 3 bases respectively, with 11 bases between them.

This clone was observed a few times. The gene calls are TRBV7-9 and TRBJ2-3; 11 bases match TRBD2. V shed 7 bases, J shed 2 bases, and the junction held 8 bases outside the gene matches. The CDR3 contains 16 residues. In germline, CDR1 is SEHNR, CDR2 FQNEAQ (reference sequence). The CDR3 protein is CASKSGTSGSTDTQYF. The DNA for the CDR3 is TGTGCCAGCAAAAGTGGGACTAGCGGCTCCACAGATACGCAGTATTTT. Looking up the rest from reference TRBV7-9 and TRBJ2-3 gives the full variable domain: DTGVSQNPRHKITKRGQNVTFRCDPISEHNRLYWYRQTLGQGPEFLTYFQNEAQLEKSRLLSDRFSAERPKGSFSTLEIQRTEQGDSAMYLCASKSGTSGSTDTQYFGPGTRLTVL.

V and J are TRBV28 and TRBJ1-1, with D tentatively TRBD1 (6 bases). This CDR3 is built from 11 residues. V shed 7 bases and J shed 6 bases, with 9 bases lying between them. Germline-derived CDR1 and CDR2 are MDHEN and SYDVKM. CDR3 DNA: TGTGCCAGCACAGGGGTTGCTGAAGCTTTCTTT. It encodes CASTGVAEAFF.

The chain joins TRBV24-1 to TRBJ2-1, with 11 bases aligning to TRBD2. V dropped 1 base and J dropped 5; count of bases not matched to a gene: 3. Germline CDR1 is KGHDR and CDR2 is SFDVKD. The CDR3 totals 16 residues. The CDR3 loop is CATSDFFSGGDNEQFF. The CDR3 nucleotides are TGTGCCACCAGTGATTTTTTTAGCGGGGGGGACAATGAGCAGTTCTTC.

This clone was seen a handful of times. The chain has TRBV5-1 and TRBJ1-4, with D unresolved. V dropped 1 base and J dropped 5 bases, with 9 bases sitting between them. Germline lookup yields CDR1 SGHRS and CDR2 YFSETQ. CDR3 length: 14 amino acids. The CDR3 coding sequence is TGCGCCAGCAGCTTGAGTTCAGGAAATGAAAAACTGTTTTTT. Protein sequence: CASSLSSGNEKLFF.

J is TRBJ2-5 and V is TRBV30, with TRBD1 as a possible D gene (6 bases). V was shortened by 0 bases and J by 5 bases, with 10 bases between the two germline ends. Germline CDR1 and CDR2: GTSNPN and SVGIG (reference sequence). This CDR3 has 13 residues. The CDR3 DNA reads TGTGCCTGGAGTGTACAGGGATTCGAGACCCAGTACTTC. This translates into CAWSVQGFETQYF.

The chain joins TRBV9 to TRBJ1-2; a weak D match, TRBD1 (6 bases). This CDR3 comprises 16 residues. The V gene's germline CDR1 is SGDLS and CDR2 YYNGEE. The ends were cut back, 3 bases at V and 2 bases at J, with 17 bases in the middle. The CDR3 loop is CASSASLQGINYGYTF. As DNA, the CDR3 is TGTGCCAGCAGCGCCAGTTTGCAGGGGATAAACTATGGCTACACCTTC.

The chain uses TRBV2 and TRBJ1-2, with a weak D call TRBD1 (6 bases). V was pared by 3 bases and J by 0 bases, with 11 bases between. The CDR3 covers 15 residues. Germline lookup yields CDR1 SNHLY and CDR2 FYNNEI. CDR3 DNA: TGTGCCAGCAGTGAGCAGGGGATTCCTAACTATGGCTACACCTTC. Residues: CASSEQGIPNYGYTF.

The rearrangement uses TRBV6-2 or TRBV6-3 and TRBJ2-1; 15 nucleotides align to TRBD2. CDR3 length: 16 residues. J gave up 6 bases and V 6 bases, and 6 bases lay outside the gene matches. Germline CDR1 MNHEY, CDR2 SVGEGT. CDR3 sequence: CASSRTSGGALNEQFF. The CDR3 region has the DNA TGTGCCAGCAGCCGGACTAGCGGGGGGGCCCTCAATGAGCAGTTCTTC.

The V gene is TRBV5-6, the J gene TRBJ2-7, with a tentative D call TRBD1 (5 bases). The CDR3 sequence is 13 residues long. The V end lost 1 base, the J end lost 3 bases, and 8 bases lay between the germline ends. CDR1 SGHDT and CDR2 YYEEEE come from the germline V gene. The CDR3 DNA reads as TGTGCCAGCAGCTTGCAGGGAATCTACGAGCAGTACGTC. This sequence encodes CASSLQGIYEQYV.

The CDR3 sequence: CAGTLSRTGKDGYTF. As DNA, the CDR3 is TGCGCCGGCACGTTATCTCGGACAGGGAAAGATGGCTACACCTTC. The chain recombines TRBV10-1 with TRBJ1-2, with 8 bases that match TRBD1. The germline V gene encodes CDR1 WNHNN and CDR2 SYGVQD (reference sequence). V lost 11 bases to trimming and J lost 6 bases; unmatched junction nucleotides: 17. The CDR3 has 15 amino acids.

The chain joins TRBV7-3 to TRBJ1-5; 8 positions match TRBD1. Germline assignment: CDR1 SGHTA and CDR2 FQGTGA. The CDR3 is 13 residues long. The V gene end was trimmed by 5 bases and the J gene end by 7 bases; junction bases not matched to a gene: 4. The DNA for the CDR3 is TGTGCCAGCAGCCCTGACAGGGGCCAGCCCCAGCATTTT. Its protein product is CASSPDRGQPQHF.

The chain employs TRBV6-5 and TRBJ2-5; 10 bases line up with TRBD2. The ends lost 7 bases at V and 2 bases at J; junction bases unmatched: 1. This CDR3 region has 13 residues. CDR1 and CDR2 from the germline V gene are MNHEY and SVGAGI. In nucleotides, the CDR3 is TGTGCCAGCAAGCGGGGGGGTCAAGAGACCCAGTACTTC. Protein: CASKRGGQETQYF.

CDR3 coding DNA: TGCGCCAGCAGCCAAGTGGTCAGTATGAGCAATCAGCCCCAGCATTTT. Translated: CASSQVVSMSNQPQHF. The rearrangement links TRBV4-1 to TRBJ1-5; D ambiguous. Germline CDR1 is MGHRA and CDR2 is YSYEKL. This CDR3 comprises 16 residues. Trimming stripped 1 base from V and 1 base from J, with 11 bases between.

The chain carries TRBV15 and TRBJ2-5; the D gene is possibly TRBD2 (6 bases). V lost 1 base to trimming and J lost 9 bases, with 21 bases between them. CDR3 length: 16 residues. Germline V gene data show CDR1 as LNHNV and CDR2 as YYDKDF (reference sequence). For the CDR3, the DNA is TGTGCCACCAGCAGAGGGGGGACTCAAGTTCCACAACCCCAGTACTTC. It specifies CATSRGGTQVPQPQYF.

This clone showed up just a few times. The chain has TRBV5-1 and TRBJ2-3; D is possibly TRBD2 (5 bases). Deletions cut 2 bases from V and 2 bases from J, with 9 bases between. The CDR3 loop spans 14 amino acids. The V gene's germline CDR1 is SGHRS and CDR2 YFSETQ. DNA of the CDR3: TGCGCCAGCAGCTTTAGCGAGACCACAGATACGCAGTATTTT. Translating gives CASSFSETTDTQYF.

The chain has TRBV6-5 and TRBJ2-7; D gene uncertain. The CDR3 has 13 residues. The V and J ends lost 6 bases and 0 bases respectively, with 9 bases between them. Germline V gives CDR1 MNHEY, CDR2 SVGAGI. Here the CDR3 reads CASRGLSSYEQYV. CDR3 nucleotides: TGTGCCAGCAGAGGCCTCAGCTCCTACGAGCAGTACGTC.

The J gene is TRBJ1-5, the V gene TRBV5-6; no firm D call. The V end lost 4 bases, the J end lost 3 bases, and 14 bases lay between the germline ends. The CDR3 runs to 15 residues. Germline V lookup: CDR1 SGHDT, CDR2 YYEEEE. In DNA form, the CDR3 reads TGTGCCAGCAGCACATCGTACAGCCCCAATCAGCCCCAGCATTTT. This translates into CASSTSYSPNQPQHF. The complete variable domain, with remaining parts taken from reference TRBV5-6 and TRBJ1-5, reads DAGVTQSPTHLIKTRGQQVTLRCSPKSGHDTVSWYQQALGQGPQFIFQYYEEEERQRGNFPDRFSGHQFPNYSSELNVNALLLGDSALYLCASSTSYSPNQPQHFGDGTRLSIL.

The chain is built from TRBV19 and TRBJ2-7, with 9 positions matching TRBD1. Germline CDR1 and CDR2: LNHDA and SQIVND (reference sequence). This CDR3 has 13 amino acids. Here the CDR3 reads CATSKGQGYEQYV. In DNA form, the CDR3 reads TGTGCTACCAGTAAGGGACAGGGCTACGAGCAGTACGTC.

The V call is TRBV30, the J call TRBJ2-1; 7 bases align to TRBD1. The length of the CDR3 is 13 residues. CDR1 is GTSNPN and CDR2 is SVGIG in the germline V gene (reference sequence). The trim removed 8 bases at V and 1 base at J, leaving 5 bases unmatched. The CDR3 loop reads CAGEGASYNEQFF. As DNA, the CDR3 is TGTGCCGGAGAGGGGGCATCCTACAATGAGCAGTTCTTC.

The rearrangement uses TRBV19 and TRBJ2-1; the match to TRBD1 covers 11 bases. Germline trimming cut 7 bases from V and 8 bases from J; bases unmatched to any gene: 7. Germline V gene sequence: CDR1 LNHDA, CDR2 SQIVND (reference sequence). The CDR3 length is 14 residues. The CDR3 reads CASIRTGGSYEQFF. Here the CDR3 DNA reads TGTGCCAGTATAAGGACAGGGGGCTCCTATGAGCAGTTCTTC.